The rows below give T cell receptor beta chains drawn from one sample of a study of blood T cell repertoires in COVID-19. Method: immunoSEQ multiplex PCR; TCRdb's copy keeps in-frame clones and lacks some. The sample records under 200,000 clones, approximately 86% being singletons. The sequenced material came from peripheral blood. These receptors all stem from a man over 45 with active or convalescent COVID-19. Both conserved end residues are trimmed from each CDR3. Fields, in order: V gene, J gene, CDR3 protein.

>TRBV4-3|TRBJ2-1
ASSHTGTRYEQF
>TRBV3-1/TRBV3-2|TRBJ1-1
ASSPGQGARAF
>TRBV10-3|TRBJ1-2
AISERANTNYGYT
>TRBV28|TRBJ1-5
ASITGVANQPQH
>TRBV2|TRBJ2-2
ASSESVAGELF
>TRBV7-9|TRBJ1-3
ASSLLGGRMAGNTIY
>TRBV10-3|TRBJ1-5
AIRGDRGGNQPQH
>TRBV20-1|TRBJ2-3
SANEDSFTDTQY
>TRBV29-1|TRBJ1-1
SVVGQGGTEAF
>TRBV27|TRBJ2-1
ASRGAYNEQF
>TRBV29-1|TRBJ2-5
SVEPGTSGRGQY
>TRBV5-1|TRBJ1-1
ASSGDRVMNTEAF
>TRBV6-2/TRBV6-3|TRBJ2-1
ASSAQGLAGNEQF
>TRBV19|TRBJ2-5
ASRGTVQETQY
>TRBV6-5|TRBJ1-4
ASSYEQGTNEKLF
>TRBV20-1|TRBJ2-5
SLRDKETQY
>TRBV27|TRBJ1-2
ASRGQGTFGYT
>TRBV28|TRBJ1-5
ASSLDGTASPQH
>TRBV6-5|TRBJ1-6
ASTPGQGSLLPLH
>TRBV24-1|TRBJ2-3
ATSDLPDSSSTDTQY
>TRBV7-3|TRBJ2-1
ASSTGHLNEQF
>TRBV7-9|TRBJ1-6
ASSAQTGGNSPLH
>TRBV3-1/TRBV3-2|TRBJ1-4
ASSHGLSATGDNEKLF
>TRBV19|TRBJ1-5
ASRTGEQPQH
>TRBV29-1|TRBJ1-1
SVGDISNTEAF
>TRBV28|TRBJ1-5
ASSPRGVGGGTQPQH
>TRBV9|TRBJ2-2
ASSPSGGAPAGELF
>TRBV11-3|TRBJ2-3
ASTPSWASGSTDTQY
>TRBV30|TRBJ1-1
ACSPRQDNTEAF
>TRBV7-2|TRBJ2-5
ASSRVLQETQY
>TRBV7-2|TRBJ1-2
ASVREVEDYGYT
>TRBV28|TRBJ2-6
ASSFNSGANVLT
>TRBV7-3|TRBJ2-4
ASSLTSGGIQY
>TRBV11-2|TRBJ1-4
ASSLRVGLSANEKLF
>TRBV7-8|TRBJ1-1
ASSPRDSGPNTEAF
>TRBV7-2|TRBJ1-5
ARIPRSSNQPQH
>TRBV19|TRBJ2-5
ASSTPGRLETQY
>TRBV27|TRBJ2-2
ASTVIGTANTGELF
>TRBV3-1/TRBV3-2|TRBJ2-5
ASSQNTGLQETQY
>TRBV2|TRBJ1-3
ASSAPTGSGNTIY
>TRBV18|TRBJ1-3
ASSPGTGERNTIY
>TRBV28|TRBJ2-3
ASSLGDRGRPDTQY
>TRBV11-3|TRBJ2-7
ASSSRGTSGSYEQY
>TRBV6-6|TRBJ1-4
ASSYSRTVNEKLF
>TRBV7-9|TRBJ1-3
ASGREGSGNTIY
>TRBV2|TRBJ2-7
ASSSRTSGIHEQY
>TRBV4-2|TRBJ2-1
ASSLTASVSSYNEQF
>TRBV11-3|TRBJ1-6
ASSLIGGGSPLH
>TRBV6-6|TRBJ1-2
ASSSDHDKNYGYT
>TRBV6-7|TRBJ2-2
ASRSFRGDTGELF
>TRBV11-2|TRBJ2-5
ASSLGQGAVTQY
>TRBV6-1|TRBJ2-3
ASSESISGSDTQY